The 7 T cell receptor beta chains reported below all come from one sample, sequenced in a study of blood T cell repertoires in COVID-19. The protocol was immunoSEQ multiplex PCR, while the TCRdb copy is restricted to in-frame clones and leaves out a portion. Of 430,000 or so clones in the sample, approximately 90% are singletons; the top ten hold around 0.92%. The material sequenced was peripheral blood. Receptor source: a man younger than 35 with COVID-19, enrolled during active disease.

The chain links TRBV5-5 to TRBJ2-7, with 9 bases matching TRBD2. The CDR3 spans 16 residues. Per germline, CDR1 SGHKS and CDR2 YYEKEE (reference sequence). The V segment lost 0 bases and the J segment 7 bases; nucleotides outside the gene matches: 11. The chain's CDR3 is CASSLAPAGGPGEQYF. The CDR3 bases are TGTGCCAGCAGCTTGGCCCCAGCGGGGGGACCCGGGGAGCAGTACTTC.

This chain connects TRBV18 to TRBJ1-1; D remains unclear. Germline lookup yields CDR1 KGHSH and CDR2 LQKENI. The CDR3 spans 15 residues. V shed 3 bases and J shed 3 bases, with 14 bases lying between them. The CDR3 protein is CASSPYELRDTEAFF. The CDR3, as DNA: TGTGCCAGCTCACCGTACGAATTGAGGGACACTGAAGCTTTCTTT.

The CDR3 sequence is CASSYTTSAGQTQYF. The CDR3 region has the DNA TGTGCCAGCAGTTACACGACTAGCGCCGGGCAGACCCAGTACTTC. The chain links TRBV6-2 or TRBV6-3 to TRBJ2-5, with 8 bases aligning to TRBD2. CDR3 size: 15 residues. With V trimmed by 2 bases and J by 6 bases, 8 bases remained unmatched. Germline CDR1 MNHEY, CDR2 SVGEGT.

The chain links TRBV19 to TRBJ2-1; 7 nucleotides agree with TRBD2. This CDR3 is 15 amino acids long. The trim removed 4 bases at V and 0 bases at J, leaving 3 bases unmatched. CDR1 is LNHDA, CDR2 SQIVND, per germline (reference sequence). The CDR3: CASSNGGSSYNEQFF. The CDR3, as DNA: TGTGCCAGTAGTAATGGCGGGAGCTCCTACAATGAGCAGTTCTTC.

The chain links TRBV7-2 to TRBJ2-3, with 7 bases fitting TRBD2. V shed 1 base and J 1 base; nucleotides not matched to a gene: 5. Germline V gene lookup returns CDR1 SGHTA and CDR2 FQGNSA. The CDR3 consists of 16 residues. For the CDR3, the DNA is TGTGCCAGCAGCTTAGTTGCGGGGGTGGGCACAGATACGCAGTATTTT. Translating gives CASSLVAGVGTDTQYF.

This clone occurred once. CDR3 bases: TGCAGTGCCCTACTAGGCTACGAGCAGTACTTC. Its translation is CSALLGYEQYF. This sequence joins TRBV20-1 and TRBJ2-7; maybe TRBD2 (5 bases). The CDR3 length is 11 residues. With 6 bases removed from V and 3 bases from J, the gap between germline ends came to 9 bases. Per the germline V gene, CDR1 is DFQATT and CDR2 is SNEGSKA (reference sequence).

A remark on this clone: One end of the junction does not line up with germline, which may come from a read error. J is TRBJ2-5 and V is TRBV7-7; no reliable D call. CDR3 length: 14 amino acids. Germline values: CDR1 SSHAT, CDR2 FNYEAQ (reference sequence). CDR3 amino acids: CASSLGPMVETQYF. In DNA form, the CDR3 reads TGTGCTAGCAGCTTAGGGCCGATGGTAGAGACCCAGTACTTC.